The next 19 T cell receptor beta chains were all read from a single sample in a study of shared clonotypes between healthy human individuals. Naive CD8 populations comprised CD45RO-negative cells positively selected for CCR7, excluding terminally differentiated effector memory CD45RA+ cells. The protocol was immunoSEQ multiplex PCR, while the TCRdb copy is restricted to in-frame clones and leaves out a portion. The sample includes about 2.1 million clones, 93% of them seen just once. Material for sequencing was naive CD8+ T cells from PBMCs. These TCRs come from a man aged 18 to 30 in good health. Some clones in this sample may be carry-over from other donors' samples.

The table lists this clone with a count of one. The rearrangement uses TRBV7-9 and TRBJ1-4; 8 bases agree with TRBD1. In germline, CDR1 is SEHNR, CDR2 FQNEAQ (reference sequence). After removal of 1 base from V and 7 bases from J, the junction contained 8 bases not matched to a gene. The CDR3 has 16 residues. The CDR3 nucleotides are TGTGCCAGCAGCTTAGGACAGGGGTTTTCGTTTGAAAAACTGTTTTTT. Encoded protein: CASSLGQGFSFEKLFF.

V usage is TRBV4-1 and J usage is TRBJ2-7; D possibly corresponds to TRBD1 (5 bases). CDR1 and CDR2 (germline): MGHRA, YSYEKL. Trimming pared 8 bases from V and 1 base from J, leaving 18 bases between. The CDR3 sequence is 15 residues long. CDR3 nucleotide sequence: TGCGCCAGCGCTGGTCAGGGCCGTGGATCCTACGAGCAGTACTTC. Its protein is CASAGQGRGSYEQYF.

V usage is TRBV7-8 and J usage is TRBJ2-5; TRBD2 might be the D (5 bases). Germline values: CDR1 SGHVS, CDR2 FQNEAQ. The ends were cut back, 2 bases at V and 2 bases at J, with 12 bases in the middle. The CDR3 has 15 amino acids. In DNA form, the CDR3 reads TGTGCCAGCAGCTTAACCGGGGATGGACAAGAGACCCAGTACTTC. It yields the protein CASSLTGDGQETQYF.

V and J are TRBV27 and TRBJ2-2; D uncertain. CDR3 length equals 14 residues. Trimming took 3 bases from V and 4 from J, leaving 9 bases between them. Germline loops: CDR1 MNHEY, CDR2 SMNVEV (reference sequence). Here the CDR3 DNA reads TGTGCCAGCAGTTTCCTGTCTTCCACCGGGGAGCTGTTTTTT. Its protein is CASSFLSSTGELFF.

The V and J genes are TRBV5-1 and TRBJ2-1; weak D call: TRBD2 (5 bases). The CDR3 totals 15 residues. V was shortened by 2 bases and J by 9 bases, with 18 bases between the two germline ends. Germline V gene sequence: CDR1 SGHRS, CDR2 YFSETQ. The CDR3 reads CASSFKSVVRGEQFF. Here the CDR3 DNA reads TGCGCCAGCAGCTTCAAGTCGGTCGTCCGGGGTGAGCAGTTCTTC.

The J gene is TRBJ1-2, the V gene TRBV19; TRBD1 might be the D (6 bases). Trimming left V 6 bases short and J 6 bases short, with 20 bases between. From germline, CDR1 is LNHDA and CDR2 SQIVND (reference sequence). The CDR3 consists of 15 residues. CDR3 amino acids: CASSVYTGSENGYTF. The CDR3 DNA follows: TGTGCCAGTAGCGTGTACACAGGGAGTGAAAATGGCTACACCTTC. The complete variable domain, with remaining parts taken from reference TRBV19 and TRBJ1-2, reads DGGITQSPKYLFRKEGQNVTLSCEQNLNHDAMYWYRQDPGQGLRLIYYSQIVNDFQKGDIAEGYSVSREKKESFPLTVTSAQKNPTAFYLCASSVYTGSENGYTFGSGTRLTVV.

The chain carries TRBV12-5 and TRBJ2-5; the match to TRBD1 covers 7 bases. V dropped 8 bases and J dropped 4; count of bases not matched to a gene: 7. CDR1 and CDR2 from the germline V gene are LGHNT and FRNRAP. The CDR3 has 13 amino acids. The CDR3: CASSLTGLETQYF. CDR3 sequence (DNA): TGTGCTAGTTCCCTGACAGGGTTAGAGACCCAGTACTTC.

This sequence joins TRBV7-6 and TRBJ1-4; 8 bases align to TRBD1. The germline CDR1 and CDR2 sequences are SGHVS and FNYEAQ. Trimming cost V 5 bases and J 8 bases; bases outside gene matches: 7. CDR3 length equals 14 residues. DNA for the CDR3: TGTGCCAGCAGCCCCGACAGGGGCATAGAAAAACTGTTTTTT. Encoded protein: CASSPDRGIEKLFF.

The chain is built from TRBV7-2 and TRBJ2-3; perhaps TRBD2 as D (6 bases). This CDR3 is built from 16 residues. The germline CDR1 and CDR2 sequences are SGHTA and FQGNSA. V gave up 0 bases and J gave up 4 bases, with 14 bases separating them. CDR3 in DNA: TGTGCCAGCAGCTTAGCATCTACACGCGGGGCAGATACGCAGTATTTT. Translated: CASSLASTRGADTQYF. The variable domain in full, with the rest retrieved from reference TRBV7-2 and TRBJ2-3, is GAGVSQSPSNKVTEKGKDVELRCDPISGHTALYWYRQSLGQGLEFLIYFQGNSAPDKSGLPSDRFSAERTGGSVSTLTIQRTQQEDSAVYLCASSLASTRGADTQYFGPGTRLTVL.

The chain couples TRBV5-1 to TRBJ2-1, with D maybe TRBD2 (5 bases). V was clipped by 3 bases and J by 7 bases, with 14 bases between them. Germline CDR1 SGHRS, CDR2 YFSETQ. CDR3 length equals 14 residues. CDR3 protein: CASSWNDGINEQFF. CDR3 coding DNA: TGCGCCAGCAGCTGGAATGACGGGATAAATGAGCAGTTCTTC.

V is TRBV29-1 and J is TRBJ1-2; the D is unclear. The CDR3 spans 11 residues. Germline V CDR1 and CDR2: SQVTM, ANQGSEA. The V end was cut by 7 bases, the J end by 8 bases, with 14 bases between. CDR3 in DNA: TGCAGCGCCCGATCTGGTTGGGGCTACACCTTC. It translates to CSARSGWGYTF.

This chain joins TRBV4-3 and TRBJ2-7; a possible D gene is TRBD2 (5 bases). Per the germline V gene, CDR1 is LGHNA and CDR2 is YSLEER. V was clipped by 3 bases and J by 3 bases, with 9 bases between them. The CDR3 has 13 amino acids. CDR3 protein: CASSQVGSYEQYF. The CDR3 DNA is TGCGCCAGCAGCCAGGTTGGGAGCTACGAGCAGTACTTC.

The chain combines TRBV19 with TRBJ1-5; 9 nucleotides align to TRBD1. Germline lookup yields CDR1 LNHDA and CDR2 SQIVND (reference sequence). This CDR3 contains 14 residues. V gave up 3 bases and J gave up 5 bases; unmatched junction bases: 2. The CDR3 loop is CASSMWTGDQPQHF. CDR3 nucleotide sequence: TGTGCCAGTAGTATGTGGACAGGGGATCAGCCCCAGCATTTT.

V is TRBV5-4 and J is TRBJ2-1; D perhaps matches TRBD2 (6 bases). This CDR3 is 13 amino acids long. Germline values: CDR1 SGHNT, CDR2 YYREEE (reference sequence). Trimming removed 5 bases at V and 4 bases at J, with 10 bases between. CDR3 amino acids: CASRDGGYNEQFF. For the CDR3, the DNA is TGTGCCAGCAGGGACGGAGGGTACAATGAGCAGTTCTTC.

The rearrangement uses TRBV7-9 and TRBJ2-7; 7 nucleotides align to TRBD2. The CDR3 has 18 residues. Per germline, CDR1 SEHNR and CDR2 FQNEAQ (reference sequence). J was trimmed by 3 bases and V by 4 bases; bases with no gene match: 18. DNA for the CDR3: TGTGCCAGCAGCTCAAAACTACGGAGCGGGGCAGGAAACTACGAGCAGTACTTC. It specifies CASSSKLRSGAGNYEQYF.

This chain joins TRBV9 and TRBJ2-5; maybe TRBD2 (5 bases). Germline V gene lookup returns CDR1 SGDLS and CDR2 YYNGEE. Trimming removed 4 bases from V and 4 bases from J, with 17 bases in between. This CDR3 has 15 amino acids. The CDR3 protein is CASSSRGNEGETQYF. Written as DNA, the CDR3 is TGTGCCAGCAGCTCTAGAGGGAATGAAGGAGAGACCCAGTACTTC.

The chain has TRBV5-4 and TRBJ1-2, with D perhaps matching TRBD1 (5 bases). There are 14 residues in the CDR3. Germline V gives CDR1 SGHNT, CDR2 YYREEE (reference sequence). V was shortened by 2 bases and J by 4 bases, with 12 bases between the two germline ends. The CDR3 bases are TGTGCCAGCAGCTTTATTGGGACTGGCTATGGCTACACCTTC. It is translated as CASSFIGTGYGYTF.

This rearrangement joins TRBV10-2 to TRBJ1-2, with D unclear. CDR1 and CDR2 (germline): WSHSY, SAAADI. The ends were cut back, 8 bases at V and 8 bases at J, with 21 bases in the middle. The CDR3 length is 14 residues. CDR3 residues: CASLPGANPDGYTF. The CDR3 region has the DNA TGCGCCAGCTTGCCGGGAGCCAACCCGGACGGCTACACCTTC.

The V call is TRBV2, the J call TRBJ2-4, with 8 bases that match TRBD1. V lost 6 bases to trimming and J lost 1 base; unmatched junction nucleotides: 8. The germline V gene encodes CDR1 SNHLY and CDR2 FYNNEI. The CDR3 has 16 residues. The CDR3 region is CASRDAGQGAKNIQYF. The CDR3 DNA reads TGTGCCAGCAGAGATGCCGGACAGGGTGCCAAAAACATTCAGTACTTC.